The rows below give T cell receptor beta chains drawn from one sample of a study of T cell responses to AZD1222 COVID-19 vaccine. Sequencing was performed with immunoSEQ multiplex PCR; in TCRdb, only in-frame clones are kept and a portion is missing. Among about 130,000 clones listed, about 89% were seen once. The sample here was peripheral blood, taken on day 0 of AZD1222 vaccination. The receptors stem from an adult in good health. Each CDR3 is given with its conserved first and last residue. Each record gives: J gene, V gene, clone size, CDR3 length, D gene, CDR3 protein, CDR3 DNA. A D gene is named only where the DNA matches it firmly. Clone size appears in some rows only: once, few, many, or a class for an expanded clone.

j_gene: TRBJ2-2
v_gene: TRBV6-5
abundance: once
len: 15
d_gene: TRBD1
CDR3aa: CASSYDRGLHGELFF
CDR3nt: TGTGCCAGCAGTTACGACAGGGGGCTTCACGGGGAGCTGTTTTTT

j_gene: TRBJ1-2
v_gene: TRBV4-3
abundance: few
len: 14
d_gene: NA
CDR3aa: CASSQGWTAYGYTF
CDR3nt: TGCGCCAGCAGCCAAGGGTGGACAGCATATGGCTACACCTTC

j_gene: TRBJ1-5
v_gene: TRBV2
abundance: once
len: 12
d_gene: NA
CDR3aa: CASTHLGQPQHF
CDR3nt: TGTGCCAGCACCCACCTCGGTCAGCCCCAGCATTTT

j_gene: TRBJ1-5
v_gene: TRBV7-7
abundance: few
len: 13
d_gene: NA
CDR3aa: CASSLATDQPQHF
CDR3nt: TGTGCTAGCAGCTTAGCGACGGATCAGCCCCAGCATTTT

j_gene: TRBJ2-7
v_gene: TRBV20-1
abundance: NA
len: 11
d_gene: NA
CDR3aa: CSARSSAEQYF
CDR3nt: TGCAGTGCTAGGTCTAGCGCCGAGCAGTACTTC

j_gene: TRBJ1-4
v_gene: TRBV15
abundance: NA
len: 15
d_gene: TRBD1
CDR3aa: CATSTNRGLDEKLFF
CDR3nt: TGTGCCACCAGCACCAACAGGGGACTGGATGAAAAACTGTTTTTT

j_gene: TRBJ1-2
v_gene: TRBV10-3
abundance: once
len: 14
d_gene: TRBD1
CDR3aa: CAISENRQGGGYTF
CDR3nt: TGTGCCATCAGTGAGAATCGACAGGGAGGAGGCTACACCTTC

j_gene: TRBJ2-3
v_gene: TRBV19
abundance: NA
len: 15
d_gene: NA
CDR3aa: CASTTGGAGTDTQYF
CDR3nt: TGTGCCAGTACCACTGGGGGGGCCGGTACAGATACGCAGTATTTT

j_gene: TRBJ1-6
v_gene: TRBV28
abundance: once
len: 13
d_gene: NA
CDR3aa: CASKASNNSPLHF
CDR3nt: TGTGCCAGCAAGGCCAGCAACAATTCACCCCTCCACTTT

j_gene: TRBJ1-3
v_gene: TRBV4-3
abundance: NA
len: 14
d_gene: NA
CDR3aa: CASSQDGSMDTIYF
CDR3nt: TGCGCCAGCAGCCAAGACGGATCGATGGACACCATATATTTT

j_gene: TRBJ2-7
v_gene: TRBV10-1
abundance: few
len: 15
d_gene: NA
CDR3aa: CASSESLVVGYEQYF
CDR3nt: TGCGCCAGCAGTGAGTCCCTAGTTGTTGGCTACGAGCAGTACTTC

j_gene: TRBJ1-2
v_gene: TRBV30
abundance: NA
len: 10
d_gene: NA
CDR3aa: CAWFFYGYTF
CDR3nt: TGTGCCTGGTTTTTCTATGGCTACACCTTC

j_gene: TRBJ2-3
v_gene: TRBV5-1
abundance: NA
len: 16
d_gene: NA
CDR3aa: CASSRGWGSGTDTQYF
CDR3nt: TGCGCCAGCAGCCGAGGGTGGGGCAGTGGAACAGATACGCAGTATTTT

j_gene: TRBJ1-1
v_gene: TRBV5-1
abundance: NA
len: 15
d_gene: TRBD1
CDR3aa: CASSAMTGGNTEAFF
CDR3nt: TGCGCCAGCAGCGCAATGACAGGGGGTAACACTGAAGCTTTCTTT

j_gene: TRBJ2-7
v_gene: TRBV9
abundance: NA
len: 16
d_gene: NA
CDR3aa: CASSAPQRGDSYEQYF
CDR3nt: TGTGCCAGCAGCGCCCCCCAACGAGGGGACTCCTACGAGCAGTACTTC

j_gene: TRBJ1-2
v_gene: TRBV6-5
abundance: NA
len: 14
d_gene: NA
CDR3aa: CASSYSGDNYGYTF
CDR3nt: TGTGCCAGCAGTTATTCAGGGGACAACTATGGCTACACCTTC

j_gene: TRBJ1-1
v_gene: TRBV30
abundance: NA
len: 13
d_gene: NA
CDR3aa: CAWSRLGDTEAFF
CDR3nt: TGTGCCTGGAGTAGGTTAGGGGACACTGAAGCTTTCTTT

j_gene: TRBJ2-7
v_gene: TRBV7-8
abundance: few
len: 16
d_gene: TRBD1
CDR3aa: CASSRPRQGKSYEQYF
CDR3nt: TGTGCCAGCAGCCGCCCTAGACAGGGGAAATCGTACGAGCAGTACTTC